These T cell receptor beta chains were read from a single sample in a study of metastatic and nonmetastatic thyroid tumors. TCRdb redid the clone calls on the PCR reads using MiXCR. Seen here are over 14,000 clones, around 29% observed once, and the top ten hold nearly 20%. Sequenced input: tumor tissue. Every receptor here comes from a female donor with papillary thyroid cancer or a benign thyroid nodule (not recorded which). Some clones in this sample may be carry-over from other donors' samples. Both conserved end residues are part of each CDR3. The D gene is left open where the match is weak. Not all rows give a size; the values are once, few, many and, for expanded clones, a class.

cdr3_length	v_call	j_call	d_call	clone_size	cdr3_aa	cdr3_nt
15	TRBV10-3	TRBJ1-2	TRBD1	many	CATRQGEALGYGYTF	TGTGCCACCCGACAGGGTGAAGCCCTAGGCTATGGCTACACCTTC
15	TRBV6-1	TRBJ2-1	-	medium-sized	CASSSTGTPYNEQFF	TGTGCCAGCAGCAGCACCGGGACTCCTTACAATGAGCAGTTCTTC
13	TRBV30	TRBJ2-7	-	-	CAWSPRGADEQYF	TGTGCCTGGAGTCCTAGGGGGGCCGACGAGCAGTACTTC
11	TRBV6-2/TRBV6-3	TRBJ2-5	-	many	CASSYSETQYF	TGTGCCAGCAGTTACTCGGAGACCCAGTACTTC
13	TRBV6-5	TRBJ2-1	-	many	CASSYYLQGEQFF	TGTGCCAGCAGTTACTACCTACAGGGTGAGCAGTTCTTC
15	TRBV19	TRBJ1-6	TRBD1	-	CASRPNRGSNSPLHF	TGTGCCAGTAGGCCCAACAGGGGTTCGAATTCACCCCTCCACTTT
14	TRBV29-1	TRBJ1-3	-	few	CSVAVVKSGNTIYF	TGCAGCGTGGCAGTCGTAAAGTCTGGAAACACCATATATTTT
13	TRBV9	TRBJ2-2	-	-	CASSVDFGGELFF	TGTGCCAGCAGCGTAGACTTTGGCGGGGAGCTGTTTTTT
15	TRBV3-1	TRBJ1-2	-	few	CASSQGGGSSGGYTF	TGTGCCAGCAGCCAAGGTGGAGGATCGTCGGGGGGCTACACCTTC
14	TRBV2	TRBJ1-2	-	-	CASRGSQLGDGYTF	TGTGCCAGCAGGGGCTCACAGCTGGGAGATGGCTACACCTTC
15	TRBV7-8	TRBJ1-1	-	many	CASSQESLMNTEAFF	TGTGCCAGCAGCCAAGAAAGCCTTATGAACACTGAAGCTTTCTTT
21	TRBV28	TRBJ2-7	-	many	CASTPDPGRIPGVLNSYEQYF	TGTGCCAGCACCCCGGACCCCGGGCGCATCCCCGGGGTATTAAACTCCTACGAGCAGTACTTC
16	TRBV13	TRBJ2-1	-	-	CASSLWGDTSYNEQFF	TGTGCCAGCAGCTTATGGGGGGATACCTCCTACAATGAGCAGTTCTTC
15	TRBV5-6	TRBJ1-2	-	many	CASSLVGLGNPGYTF	TGTGCCAGCAGCTTGGTCGGGCTGGGGAATCCCGGCTACACCTTC
15	TRBV7-9	TRBJ1-4	TRBD1	many	CASSLGGTGGEKLFF	TGTGCCAGCAGCTTAGGTGGGACAGGTGGTGAAAAACTGTTTTTT
15	TRBV2	TRBJ1-4	TRBD1	few	CASSGVGTVMEKLFF	TGTGCCAGCAGTGGGGTCGGGACAGTTATGGAAAAACTGTTTTTT
16	TRBV11-2	TRBJ2-7	TRBD2	-	CASSRKAGEGIYEQYF	TGTGCCAGCAGCCGCAAAGCGGGAGAGGGGATCTACGAGCAGTACTTC
16	TRBV9	TRBJ2-1	-	-	CASSGGGGSPGDEQFF	TGTGCCAGCAGCGGAGGGGGCGGGAGCCCCGGCGATGAGCAGTTCTTC
16	TRBV5-1	TRBJ2-5	TRBD2	many	CASSSLAGGGQETQYF	TGCGCCAGCAGCTCCTTAGCGGGAGGAGGACAAGAGACCCAGTACTTC
16	TRBV11-3	TRBJ2-2	TRBD1	-	CASSSRQGANTGELFF	TGTGCCAGCAGCTCCCGACAGGGGGCGAACACCGGGGAGCTGTTTTTT
15	TRBV5-5	TRBJ2-5	-	-	CASSLPRTYQETQYF	TGTGCCAGCAGCTTGCCAAGGACGTACCAAGAGACCCAGTACTTC
15	TRBV20-1	TRBJ1-6	TRBD1	-	CSARDTGDSNSPLHF	TGCAGTGCTAGAGATACAGGGGACAGTAATTCACCCCTCCACTTT
13	TRBV4-1	TRBJ1-2	TRBD1	once	CASSQRDSYGYTF	TGCGCCAGCAGCCAGAGGGACAGCTATGGCTACACCTTC
15	TRBV20-1	TRBJ1-2	-	-	CSAVGLDRTHYGYTF	TGCAGTGCTGTTGGATTGGACCGAACCCACTATGGCTACACCTTC
12	TRBV4-3	TRBJ1-2	-	medium-sized	CASSHRTDGYTF	TGCGCCAGCAGCCACCGGACAGATGGCTACACCTTC
15	TRBV9	TRBJ2-3	TRBD1	many	CASSSRDRSTDTQYF	TGTGCCAGCAGCTCCCGGGACAGGAGCACAGATACGCAGTATTTT
13	TRBV10-3	TRBJ1-2	TRBD1	-	CAISGQGEYGYTF	TGTGCCATCAGTGGCCAGGGGGAATATGGCTACACCTTC
13	TRBV20-1	TRBJ2-6	-	-	CSARLVGANVLTF	TGCAGTGCTAGATTAGTTGGGGCCAACGTCCTGACTTTC
15	TRBV11-2	TRBJ2-7	-	few	CASSLGRDTLYEQYF	TGTGCCAGCAGCTTAGGCCGGGACACGCTCTACGAGCAGTACTTC
12	TRBV19	TRBJ1-1	-	-	CATGPQNTEAFF	TGTGCCACTGGACCCCAGAACACTGAAGCTTTCTTT
15	TRBV5-4	TRBJ2-4	TRBD2	many	CASSLAGGPHNIQYF	TGTGCCAGCAGCTTAGCGGGAGGGCCACACAACATTCAGTACTTC
14	TRBV6-1	TRBJ2-2	TRBD2	-	CASRLSGGTGELFF	TGTGCCAGCAGACTGAGCGGGGGCACCGGGGAGCTGTTTTTT
16	TRBV24-1	TRBJ2-3	-	medium-sized	CATSDPSRDVTDTQYF	TGTGCCACCAGTGACCCATCCAGGGACGTAACAGATACGCAGTATTTT
15	TRBV20-1	TRBJ2-7	-	-	CSARDQRGDSYEQYF	TGCAGTGCTAGAGATCAGAGGGGGGATTCCTACGAGCAGTACTTC
16	TRBV5-4	TRBJ2-3	TRBD2	-	CASSPPTSGSSDTQYF	TGTGCCAGCAGCCCCCCAACTAGCGGGAGTTCAGATACGCAGTATTTT
14	TRBV7-8	TRBJ2-7	-	medium-sized	CASSLEASTYEQYF	TGTGCCAGCAGCTTAGAGGCCTCGACCTACGAGCAGTACTTC
15	TRBV6-2/TRBV6-3	TRBJ2-7	TRBD1	-	CASSFRDRPSYEQYF	TGTGCCAGCAGTTTCCGGGACAGGCCCTCCTACGAGCAGTACTTC
17	TRBV28	TRBJ2-1	-	few	CASSSLGVGVLGDEQFF	TGTGCCAGCAGTTCACTAGGGGTGGGAGTCCTTGGCGATGAGCAGTTCTTC
15	TRBV9	TRBJ2-1	-	-	CASSLGAISYNEQFF	TGTGCCAGCAGTCTTGGTGCTATTTCCTACAATGAGCAGTTCTTC
11	TRBV28	TRBJ1-2	-	few	CASTNLYGYTF	TGTGCCAGCACTAACCTCTATGGCTACACCTTC
15	TRBV20-1	TRBJ2-4	-	many	CSARSAELAKNIQYF	TGCAGTGCTAGGTCGGCAGAACTAGCCAAAAACATTCAGTACTTC
15	TRBV2	TRBJ2-1	TRBD2	-	CASSRREGSYNEQFF	TGTGCCAGCTCCAGGCGGGAGGGGTCATACAATGAGCAGTTCTTC